This is a list of T cell receptor beta chains from one sample in a study of regulatory T cells in long-lasting Graves disease. Each CDR3 protein gets one entry after TCRdb re-called the multiplex PCR reads with MiXCR. The repertoire holds about 340,000 distinct CDR3 sequences, roughly 21% seen once, with roughly 27% in the top ten. The sample was peripheral blood mononuclear cells (PBMCs), taken when the disease was refractory, from a patient treated with antithyroid drugs. The receptor source for this set is a female donor with Graves disease. The CDR3 runs from the conserved cysteine through the conserved F or W. The order of the fields is clone size, J gene, V gene, D gene, CDR3 DNA, CDR3 protein. The D gene is left open where the match is weak. Expanded clones are given a class, and other clones once, few, many or no size at all.

>few|TRBJ2-5|TRBV4-2|-
TGTGCCAGCAGCCAAGTTCACTCCGACTATGAGACCCAGTACTTC
CASSQVHSDYETQYF
>many|TRBJ1-2|TRBV11-2|-
TGTGCCAGCAGGCCCCTGGGCCGTCACGGCTACACCTTC
CASRPLGRHGYTF
>many|TRBJ2-2|TRBV27|-
TGTGCCAGCAAGAGGAGCGTCAACACCGGGGAGCTGTTTTTT
CASKRSVNTGELFF
>few|TRBJ1-6|TRBV7-9|-
TGTGCCAGCAGTGCCGACAGATTCTATAATTCACCCCTCCACTTT
CASSADRFYNSPLHF
>-|TRBJ2-1|TRBV12-3/TRBV12-4|TRBD2
TGTGCCAGCAGTCCCGGACTAGCGGGGGGACTACGGGAGCAGTTCTTC
CASSPGLAGGLREQFF
>many|TRBJ1-2|TRBV28|-
TGTGCCAGCAGTTTTCCCCAACCGAGGGAGAACTATGGCTACACCTTC
CASSFPQPRENYGYTF
>many|TRBJ1-2|TRBV12-3/TRBV12-4|-
TGTGCCAGCAGTTTAGGGCGCCGCCCCTATGGCTACACCTTC
CASSLGRRPYGYTF
>many|TRBJ1-2|TRBV29-1|-
TGCAGCGTTGATGTCGGCATTCGGAGCTATGGCTACACCTTC
CSVDVGIRSYGYTF
>many|TRBJ2-5|TRBV7-9|-
TGTGCCAGCAGCTTACAGGGGCGCGGGGAGACCCAGTACTTC
CASSLQGRGETQYF
>many|TRBJ1-1|TRBV2|-
TGTGCCAGCAGTGAAGCTCGGTCGGGCACTGAAGCTTTCTTT
CASSEARSGTEAFF
>few|TRBJ1-1|TRBV10-3|-
TGTGCCATCAGTGATTCTCGGGGCACTGAAGCTTTCTTT
CAISDSRGTEAFF
>-|TRBJ2-1|TRBV6-1|-
TGTGCCAGCAGCACAGAAAGGGGGAATGAGCAGTTCTTC
CASSTERGNEQFF
>-|TRBJ2-3|TRBV7-9|-
TGTGCCAGCAGCTTTTTGGCAGATACGCAGTATTTT
CASSFLADTQYF
>-|TRBJ2-5|TRBV4-1|TRBD1
TGCGCCAGCAGCCCCCAACCCCCAGGGGGCTTCGAGACCCAGTACTTC
CASSPQPPGGFETQYF
>-|TRBJ2-5|TRBV9|-
TGTGCCAGCAGCGTAGGGCCGGGGGGCACGGAAGAGACCCAGTACTTC
CASSVGPGGTEETQYF
>many|TRBJ1-2|TRBV28|TRBD1
TGTGCCAGCAGTTCCACAGGGGACTACTATGGCTACACCTTC
CASSSTGDYYGYTF
>many|TRBJ1-5|TRBV12-3/TRBV12-4|TRBD1
TGTGCCAGCAGTTTGGGTGACAGGGACGTTGGACAGCCCCAGCATTTT
CASSLGDRDVGQPQHF
>-|TRBJ1-6|TRBV19|TRBD1
TGTGCCAGTAGTGCCCGGGACAGGGGGCCGGGGAATTCACCCCTCCACTTT
CASSARDRGPGNSPLHF
>-|TRBJ2-3|TRBV11-1|TRBD2
TGTGCCAGCGGACCAAAGCGGGGGGGCCGTGATACGCAGTATTTT
CASGPKRGGRDTQYF
>few|TRBJ2-2|TRBV29-1|-
TGCAGCGTCGGAAGCGGAGCTAGCGGGGAGCTGTTTTTT
CSVGSGASGELFF
>-|TRBJ2-5|TRBV7-3|-
TGTGCCAGCAGCTTACTTGGTGCGGAAGGAGAGACCCAGTACTTC
CASSLLGAEGETQYF
>many|TRBJ1-2|TRBV7-2|-
TGTGCCAGCAGCTTAGTGGCAGGCGCCTTATCCTATGGCTACACCTTC
CASSLVAGALSYGYTF
>many|TRBJ2-7|TRBV6-1|TRBD1
TGTGCCAGCACCCCGGGACAGGGGGTTTACGAGCAGTACTTC
CASTPGQGVYEQYF
>many|TRBJ2-5|TRBV29-1|-
TGCAGCGTTGGCCAGGGGAGATACAAAGAGACCCAGTACTTC
CSVGQGRYKETQYF